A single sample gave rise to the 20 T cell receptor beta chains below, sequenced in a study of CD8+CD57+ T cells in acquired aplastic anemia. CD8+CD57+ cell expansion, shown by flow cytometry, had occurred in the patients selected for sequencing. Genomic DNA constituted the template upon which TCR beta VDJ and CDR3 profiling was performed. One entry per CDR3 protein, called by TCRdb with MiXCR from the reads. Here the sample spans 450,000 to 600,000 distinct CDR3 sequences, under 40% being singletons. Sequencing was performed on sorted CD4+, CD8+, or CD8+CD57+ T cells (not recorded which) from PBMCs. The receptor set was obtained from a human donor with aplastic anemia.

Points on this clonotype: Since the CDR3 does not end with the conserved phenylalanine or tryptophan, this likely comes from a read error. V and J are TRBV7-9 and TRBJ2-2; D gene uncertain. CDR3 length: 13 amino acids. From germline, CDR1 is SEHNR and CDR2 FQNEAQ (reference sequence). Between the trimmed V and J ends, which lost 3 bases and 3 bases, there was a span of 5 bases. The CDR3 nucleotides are TGTGCCAGCAGCTTGGCCGACACCGGGGAGCTGTTTTTG. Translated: CASSLADTGELFL.

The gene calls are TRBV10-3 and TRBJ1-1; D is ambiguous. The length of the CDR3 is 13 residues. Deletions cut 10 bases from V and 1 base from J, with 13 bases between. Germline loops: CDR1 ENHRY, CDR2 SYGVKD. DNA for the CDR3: TGTGCCAGCAGCCGGTGGCGGAACACTGAAGCTTTCTTT. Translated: CASSRWRNTEAFF.

The CDR3 loop reads CASSSVESINYGYTF. The CDR3 nucleotides read TGTGCCAGCAGTTCAGTAGAGAGTATTAACTATGGCTACACCTTC. V and J are TRBV28 and TRBJ1-2, with D hard to call. The V end was cut by 4 bases, the J end by 1 base, with 13 bases between. Germline V CDR1 and CDR2: MDHEN, SYDVKM. The CDR3 loop spans 15 amino acids.

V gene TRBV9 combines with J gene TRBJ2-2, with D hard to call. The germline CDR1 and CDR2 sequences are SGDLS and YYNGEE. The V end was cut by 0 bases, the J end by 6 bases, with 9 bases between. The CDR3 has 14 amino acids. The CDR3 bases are TGTGCCAGCAGCGTAGCTTTGGGCTCCGGGGAGCTGTTTTTT. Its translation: CASSVALGSGELFF.

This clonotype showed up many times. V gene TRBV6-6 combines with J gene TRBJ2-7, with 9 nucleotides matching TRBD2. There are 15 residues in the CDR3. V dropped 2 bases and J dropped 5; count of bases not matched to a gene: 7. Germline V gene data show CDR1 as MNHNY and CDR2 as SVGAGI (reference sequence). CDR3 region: CASSYGLAGLHEQYF. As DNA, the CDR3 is TGTGCCAGCAGTTACGGGCTAGCGGGACTTCACGAGCAGTACTTC.

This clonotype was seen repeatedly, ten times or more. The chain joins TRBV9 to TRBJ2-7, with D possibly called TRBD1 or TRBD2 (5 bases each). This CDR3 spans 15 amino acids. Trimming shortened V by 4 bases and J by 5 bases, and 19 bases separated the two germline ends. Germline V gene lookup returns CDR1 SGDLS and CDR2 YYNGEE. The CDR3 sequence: CASSLVGNGGDEQYF. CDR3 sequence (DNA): TGTGCCAGCAGCCTCGTTGGTAATGGGGGAGACGAGCAGTACTTC.

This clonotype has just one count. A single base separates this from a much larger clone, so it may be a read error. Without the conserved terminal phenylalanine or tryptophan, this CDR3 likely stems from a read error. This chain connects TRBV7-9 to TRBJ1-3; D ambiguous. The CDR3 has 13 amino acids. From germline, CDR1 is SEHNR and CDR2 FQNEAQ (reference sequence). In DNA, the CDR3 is TGCGCCAGCAGCCCCTCCCGGGGAAACACCATATATTCT. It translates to CASSPSRGNTIYS.

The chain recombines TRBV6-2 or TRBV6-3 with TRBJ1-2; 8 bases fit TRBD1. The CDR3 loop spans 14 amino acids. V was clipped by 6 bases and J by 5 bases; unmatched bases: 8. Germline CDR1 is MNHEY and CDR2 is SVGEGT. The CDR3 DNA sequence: TGTGCCAGCAGGAACAGGGGGGTGAGATATGGCTACACCTTC. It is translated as CASRNRGVRYGYTF.

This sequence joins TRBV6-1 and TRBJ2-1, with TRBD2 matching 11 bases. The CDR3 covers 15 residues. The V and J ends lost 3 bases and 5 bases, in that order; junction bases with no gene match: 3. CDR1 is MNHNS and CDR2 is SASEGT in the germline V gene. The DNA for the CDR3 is TGTGCCAGCAGTGAGACTAGCGGGGCCAACAATGAGCAGTTCTTC. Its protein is CASSETSGANNEQFF.

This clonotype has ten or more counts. Written as DNA, the CDR3 is TGCAGTGCTAGTCAAGGACAGGTCAATCAGCCCCAGCATTTT. This codes for CSASQGQVNQPQHF. This chain links TRBV20-1 with TRBJ1-5; 7 positions match TRBD1. This CDR3 has 14 amino acids. V dropped 3 bases and J dropped 3; count of bases not matched to a gene: 5. Per germline, CDR1 DFQATT and CDR2 SNEGSKA (reference sequence).

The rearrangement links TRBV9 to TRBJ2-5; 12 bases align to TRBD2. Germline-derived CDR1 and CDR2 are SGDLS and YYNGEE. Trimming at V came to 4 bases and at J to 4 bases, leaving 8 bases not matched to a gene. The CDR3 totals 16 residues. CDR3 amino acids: CASSPRPTSGGETQYF. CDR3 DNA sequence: TGTGCCAGCAGCCCCAGACCGACTAGCGGGGGAGAGACCCAGTACTTC.

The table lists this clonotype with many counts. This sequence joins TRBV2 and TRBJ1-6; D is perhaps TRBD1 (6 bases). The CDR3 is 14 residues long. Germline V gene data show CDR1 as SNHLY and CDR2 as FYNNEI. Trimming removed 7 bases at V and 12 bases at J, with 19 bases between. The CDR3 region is CASKTDGQLEPLHF. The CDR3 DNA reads TGTGCCAGCAAGACGGACGGACAGTTGGAACCCCTCCACTTT.

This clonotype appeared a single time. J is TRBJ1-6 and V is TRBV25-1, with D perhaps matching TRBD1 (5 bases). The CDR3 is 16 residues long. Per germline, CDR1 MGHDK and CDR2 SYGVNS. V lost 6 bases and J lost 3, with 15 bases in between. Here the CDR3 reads CASSSQEGDYNSPLHF. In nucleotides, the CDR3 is TGTGCCAGCAGCTCCCAAGAAGGGGACTATAATTCACCCCTCCACTTT.

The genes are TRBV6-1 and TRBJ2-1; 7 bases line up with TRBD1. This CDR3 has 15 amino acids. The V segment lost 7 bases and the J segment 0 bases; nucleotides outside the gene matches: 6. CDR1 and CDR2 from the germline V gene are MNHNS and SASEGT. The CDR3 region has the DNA TGTGCCAGCAAACCGGGACAGAGCTCCTACAATGAGCAGTTCTTC. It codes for CASKPGQSSYNEQFF.

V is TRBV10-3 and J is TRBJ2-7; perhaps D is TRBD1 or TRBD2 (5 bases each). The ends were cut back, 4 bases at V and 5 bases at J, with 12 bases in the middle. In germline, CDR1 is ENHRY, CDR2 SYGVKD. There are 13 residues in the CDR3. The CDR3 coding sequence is TGTGCCATCAGTGGCGGTAGGGGACACGAGCAGTACTTC. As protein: CAISGGRGHEQYF.

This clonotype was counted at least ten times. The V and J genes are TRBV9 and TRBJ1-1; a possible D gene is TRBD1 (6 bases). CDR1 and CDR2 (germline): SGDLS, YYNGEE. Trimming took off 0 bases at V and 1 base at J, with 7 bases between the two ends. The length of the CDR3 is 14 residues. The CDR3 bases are TGTGCCAGCAGCGTAGACAGGGAGAACACTGAAGCTTTCTTT. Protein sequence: CASSVDRENTEAFF. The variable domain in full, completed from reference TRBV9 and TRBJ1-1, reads DSGVTQTPKHLITATGQRVTLRCSPRSGDLSVYWYQQSLDQGLQFLIQYYNGEERAKGNILERFSAQQFPDLHSELNLSSLELGDSALYFCASSVDRENTEAFFGQGTRLTVV.

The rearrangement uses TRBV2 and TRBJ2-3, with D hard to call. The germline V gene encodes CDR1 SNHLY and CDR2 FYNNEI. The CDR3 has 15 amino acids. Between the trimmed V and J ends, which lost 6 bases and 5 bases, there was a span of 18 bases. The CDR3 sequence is CASRKRITPIDTQYF. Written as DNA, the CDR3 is TGTGCCAGCAGAAAAAGGATAACACCGATAGATACGCAGTATTTT.

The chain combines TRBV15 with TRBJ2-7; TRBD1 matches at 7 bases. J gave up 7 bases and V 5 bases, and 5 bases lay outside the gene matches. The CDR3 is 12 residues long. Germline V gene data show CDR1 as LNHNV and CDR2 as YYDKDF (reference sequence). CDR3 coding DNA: TGTGCCACCAGCTTAACAGGGGATGAGCAGTACTTC. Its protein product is CATSLTGDEQYF.

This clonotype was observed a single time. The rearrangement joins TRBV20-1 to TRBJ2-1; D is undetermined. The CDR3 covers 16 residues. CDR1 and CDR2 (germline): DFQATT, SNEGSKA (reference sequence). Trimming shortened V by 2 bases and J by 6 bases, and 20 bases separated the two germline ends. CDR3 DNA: TGCAGTGCTAGAAGTCGGGCTGCCGAAAGAATCAATGAGCAGTTCTTC. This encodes CSARSRAAERINEQFF.

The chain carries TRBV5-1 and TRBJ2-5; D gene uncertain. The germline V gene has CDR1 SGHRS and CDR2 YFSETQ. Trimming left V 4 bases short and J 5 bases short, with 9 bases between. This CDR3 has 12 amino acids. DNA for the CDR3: TGCGCCAGCAGCGTAGCTATGGAGACCCAGTACTTC. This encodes CASSVAMETQYF.